This T cell receptor beta chain was recovered during a study of cytomegalovirus exposure and HLA in healthy donors. In the PCR, 60 Vbeta and 13 Jbeta primers were used. Profiling relied on immunoSEQ multiplex PCR, and the TCRdb table lists in-frame clones only, not all of them. The data include roughly 120,000 clones; the top ten clones carry around 4%. The CDR3 loop spans 15 amino acids. The ends were cut back, 6 bases at V and 6 bases at J, with 19 bases in the middle. The germline gives CDR1 SGHNT, CDR2 YYREEE (reference sequence). The sample comprised PBMCs. The J gene is TRBJ2-1, the V gene TRBV5-4; maybe TRBD2 (6 bases). The clonotype comes from a man aged 18 to 29 in good health and CMV-seronegative. This CDR3 reads CASTSGREMFNEQFF. In DNA form, the CDR3 reads TGTGCCAGCACCTCAGGCCGGGAGATGTTCAATGAGCAGTTCTTC.